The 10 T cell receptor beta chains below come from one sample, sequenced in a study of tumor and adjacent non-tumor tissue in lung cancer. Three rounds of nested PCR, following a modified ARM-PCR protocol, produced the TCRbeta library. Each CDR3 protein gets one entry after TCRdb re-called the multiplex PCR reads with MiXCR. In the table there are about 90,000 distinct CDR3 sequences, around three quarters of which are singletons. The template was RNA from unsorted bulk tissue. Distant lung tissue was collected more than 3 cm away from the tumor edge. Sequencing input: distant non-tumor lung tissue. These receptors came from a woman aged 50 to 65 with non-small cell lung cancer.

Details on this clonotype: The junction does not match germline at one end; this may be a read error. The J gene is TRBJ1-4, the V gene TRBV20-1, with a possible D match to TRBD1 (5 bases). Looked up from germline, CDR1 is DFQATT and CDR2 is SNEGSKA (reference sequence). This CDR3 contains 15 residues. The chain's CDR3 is CSAPAEGMANEKLLF. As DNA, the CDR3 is TGCAGTGCACCGGCAGAGGGGATGGCTAATGAAAAACTGTTATTT.

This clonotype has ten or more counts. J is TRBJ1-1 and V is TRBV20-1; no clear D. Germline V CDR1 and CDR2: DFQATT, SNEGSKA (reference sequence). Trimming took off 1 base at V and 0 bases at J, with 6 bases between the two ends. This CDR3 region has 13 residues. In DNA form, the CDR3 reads TGCAGTGCTAGAGGACACGTGAACACTGAAGCTTTCTTT. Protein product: CSARGHVNTEAFF.

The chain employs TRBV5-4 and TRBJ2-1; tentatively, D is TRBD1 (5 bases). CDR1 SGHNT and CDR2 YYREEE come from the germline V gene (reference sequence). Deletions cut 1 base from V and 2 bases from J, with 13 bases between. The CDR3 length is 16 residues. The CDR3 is CASSLTGRNTYNEQFF. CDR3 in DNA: TGTGCCAGCAGCTTGACAGGACGGAACACCTACAATGAGCAGTTCTTC.

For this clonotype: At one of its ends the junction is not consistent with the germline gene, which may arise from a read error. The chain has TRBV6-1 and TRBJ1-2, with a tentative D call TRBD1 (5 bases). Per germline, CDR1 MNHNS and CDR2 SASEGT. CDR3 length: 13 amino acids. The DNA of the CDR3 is TGTACCAGCAGGGCCAGGCCCTACCATGGCTACACCTTC. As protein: CTSRARPYHGYTF.

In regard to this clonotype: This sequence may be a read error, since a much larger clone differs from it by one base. CDR3 sequence: CSASGTGNEQFF. The CDR3 nucleotides are TGCAGTGCGTCGGGTACGGGGAACGAGCAGTTCTTC. V usage is TRBV20-1 and J usage is TRBJ2-7; D is perhaps TRBD2 (5 bases). The J call may be incorrect, as the DNA end agrees better with TRBJ2-1. The CDR3 has 12 residues. In germline, CDR1 is DFQATT, CDR2 SNEGSKA (reference sequence).

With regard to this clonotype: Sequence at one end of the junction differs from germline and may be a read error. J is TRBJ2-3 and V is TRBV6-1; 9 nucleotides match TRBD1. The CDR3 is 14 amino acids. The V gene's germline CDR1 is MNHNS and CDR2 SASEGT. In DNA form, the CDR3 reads TGTGCCAGCAACCCGGGACAGGGCTCAGATACGCATTTTTTT. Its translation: CASNPGQGSDTHFF.

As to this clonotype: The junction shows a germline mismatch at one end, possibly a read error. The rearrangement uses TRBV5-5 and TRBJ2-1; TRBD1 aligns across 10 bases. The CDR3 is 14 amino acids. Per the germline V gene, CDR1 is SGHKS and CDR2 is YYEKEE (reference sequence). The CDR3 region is CAISSGTGVNEQLF. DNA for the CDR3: TGTGCCATCAGCTCCGGGACAGGGGTCAATGAGCAGCTCTTC.

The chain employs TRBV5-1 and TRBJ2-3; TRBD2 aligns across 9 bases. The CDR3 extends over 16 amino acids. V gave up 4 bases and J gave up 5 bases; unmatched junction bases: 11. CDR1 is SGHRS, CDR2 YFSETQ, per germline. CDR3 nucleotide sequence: TGCGCCAGCAGCCTGGGCGGGAGGGCCCAAGAAGATACGCAGTATTTT. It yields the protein CASSLGGRAQEDTQYF.

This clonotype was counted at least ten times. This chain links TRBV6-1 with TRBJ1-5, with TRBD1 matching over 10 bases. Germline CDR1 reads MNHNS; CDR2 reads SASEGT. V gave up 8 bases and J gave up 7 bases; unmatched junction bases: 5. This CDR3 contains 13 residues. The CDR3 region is CASRTGGSQPQHF. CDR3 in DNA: TGTGCCAGCCGGACAGGGGGGTCGCAGCCCCAGCATTTT.

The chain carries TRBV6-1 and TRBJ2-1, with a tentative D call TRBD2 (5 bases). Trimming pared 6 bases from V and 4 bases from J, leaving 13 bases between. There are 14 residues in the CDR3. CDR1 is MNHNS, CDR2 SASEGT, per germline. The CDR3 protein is CASRLSGLYNEQFF. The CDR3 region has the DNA TGTGCCAGCAGGCTATCGGGATTGTACAATGAGCAGTTCTTC.